This is a list of T cell receptor beta chains from one sample in a study of T cell clones after liver transplantation. The method was immunoSEQ multiplex PCR; TCRdb's version includes in-frame clones alone and lacks a portion of them. The profile shows 98,000 or so clones, 75% to 90% of them singletons. The sample consisted of CD4+ T cells from blood, taken before liver transplant. The receptors originated from a human donor who received a liver transplant. Each CDR3 is given with its conserved first and last residue. D genes are given only for firm matches. Not all rows give a size; the values are once, few, many and, for expanded clones, a class.

j_call d_call clone_size v_call cdr3_aa cdr3_nt
TRBJ2-2 . once TRBV2 CASSETRYYTGELFF TGTGCCAGCAGTGAAACCCGATATTACACCGGGGAGCTGTTTTTT
TRBJ2-7 TRBD1 . TRBV7-9 CASRSGTGSYEQYF TGTGCCAGCAGATCCGGGACAGGGTCCTACGAGCAGTACTTC
TRBJ1-3 . . TRBV5-4 CASSFSGAENTIYF TGTGCCAGCAGCTTCAGTGGGGCCGAAAACACCATATATTTT
TRBJ2-1 TRBD2 . TRBV30 CAWTVRASGGAGTFHNEQFF TGTGCCTGGACCGTAAGAGCTAGCGGGGGGGCCGGCACTTTCCACAATGAGCAGTTCTTC
TRBJ2-5 . few TRBV18 CASSPRQETQYF TGTGCCAGCTCCCCTCGACAAGAGACCCAGTACTTC
TRBJ1-4 . . TRBV6-5 CASSQIPGLGEKLFF TGTGCCAGCAGCCAGATCCCGGGCCTTGGAGAGAAACTGTTTTTT
TRBJ2-1 . . TRBV6-5 CASSIQGGEQFF TGTGCCAGCAGCATCCAGGGTGGTGAGCAGTTCTTC
TRBJ2-7 . . TRBV13 CASRTRGLHYEQYF TGTGCCAGTAGAACTCGGGGACTGCACTACGAGCAGTACTTC
TRBJ1-5 TRBD1 . TRBV10-1 CASSEDWGQGLSNQPQHF TGCGCCAGCAGTGAGGATTGGGGACAGGGGCTTAGCAATCAGCCCCAGCATTTT
TRBJ1-5 . once TRBV30 CAWSYGQGTVQPQHF TGTGCCTGGAGTTACGGGCAGGGGACGGTTCAGCCCCAGCATTTT
TRBJ1-5 . . TRBV30 CAWTPGHLSDQPQHF TGTGCCTGGACCCCGGGACACCTCAGTGATCAGCCCCAGCATTTT
TRBJ2-1 . . TRBV9 CASSVDVNGGQRSNEQFF TGTGCCAGCAGCGTAGACGTGAATGGGGGCCAAAGATCCAATGAGCAGTTCTTC
TRBJ2-7 . few TRBV5-1 CASSLSGSTYEQYF TGCGCCAGCAGCTTGAGTGGGTCAACCTACGAGCAGTACTTC
TRBJ1-2 TRBD1 . TRBV5-3 CARSPGTGRSNYGYTF TGTGCCAGAAGCCCGGGGACAGGGCGTTCTAACTATGGCTACACCTTC
TRBJ1-4 . . TRBV5-1 CASSLYGPNEKLFF TGCGCCAGCAGCTTGTACGGGCCTAATGAAAAACTGTTTTTT
TRBJ1-1 . . TRBV10-3 CAISPTGNTEAFF TGTGCCATCAGCCCGACAGGGAACACTGAAGCTTTCTTT
TRBJ2-6 . . TRBV6-5 CASRLLISGANVLTF TGTGCCAGCAGGCTACTGATCTCTGGGGCCAACGTCCTGACTTTC
TRBJ1-6 TRBD1 . TRBV2 CASSPGGASPLHF TGTGCCAGCAGCCCAGGGGGGGCTTCACCCCTCCACTTT
TRBJ1-2 . few TRBV4-1 CASSQVSGNYGYTF TGCGCCAGCAGCCAAGTTTCTGGAAACTATGGCTACACCTTC
TRBJ1-5 . . TRBV6-5 CASRNTGLDQPQHF TGTGCCAGCAGAAACACAGGGTTGGATCAGCCCCAGCATTTT
TRBJ2-7 . . TRBV25-1 CASSDSDKTYEQYF TGTGCCAGCAGTGATAGTGACAAAACCTACGAGCAGTACTTC
TRBJ2-1 . . TRBV7-9 CASSFDGDEQFF TGTGCCAGCAGCTTCGACGGGGATGAGCAGTTCTTC
TRBJ1-1 . . TRBV6-5 CASRTMNTEAFF TGTGCCAGCAGGACCATGAACACTGAAGCTTTCTTT
TRBJ2-1 TRBD2 . TRBV5-1 CASSPGLVPAGEQFF TGCGCCAGCAGCCCCGGACTAGTCCCTGCGGGTGAGCAGTTCTTC
TRBJ2-1 TRBD2 . TRBV7-9 CASSLTSGRDEQFF TGTGCCAGCAGCTTGACTAGCGGGAGGGATGAGCAGTTCTTC
TRBJ1-2 TRBD1 few TRBV27 CASSHRDRGNGYTF TGTGCCAGCAGCCACCGGGACAGGGGGAATGGCTACACCTTC
TRBJ2-1 TRBD2 . TRBV29-1 CSVDRIPILAGGVNGQFF TGCAGCGTTGACCGAATACCCATACTAGCGGGAGGGGTTAATGGGCAGTTCTTC
TRBJ1-5 TRBD1 few TRBV20-1 CSARKGASQHF TGCAGTGCTAGAAAGGGGGCGTCCCAGCATTTT
TRBJ2-3 TRBD1 . TRBV5-1 CASSIRPLGQGSTDTQYF TGCGCCAGCAGCATACGACCTCTAGGACAGGGAAGCACAGATACGCAGTATTTT
TRBJ2-1 TRBD2 few TRBV27 CATRSGGGSYNEQFF TGTGCCACCCGTAGCGGGGGCGGGTCCTACAATGAGCAGTTCTTC
TRBJ2-3 . . TRBV7-2 CASSSGTRVTDTQYF TGTGCCAGCAGCTCCGGGACACGAGTAACAGATACGCAGTATTTT
TRBJ1-1 . . TRBV7-2 CASSLGRALNTEAFF TGTGCCAGCAGCTTAGGGAGGGCCTTGAACACTGAAGCTTTCTTT
TRBJ1-6 . few TRBV7-2 CASSGAAESPLHF TGTGCCAGCTCGGGAGCCGCGGAGTCACCCCTCCACTTT
TRBJ2-7 TRBD2 . TRBV6-5 CASSPSGRAYEQYF TGTGCCAGCAGCCCTAGCGGGAGGGCCTACGAGCAGTACTTC
TRBJ2-1 . . TRBV9 CASSVGGGRYNEQFF TGTGCCAGCAGCGTAGGTGGGGGGCGGTACAATGAGCAGTTCTTC
TRBJ2-2 . . TRBV9 CASSVDPGGETGELFF TGTGCCAGCAGCGTAGATCCCGGAGGGGAGACCGGGGAGCTGTTTTTT
TRBJ2-1 TRBD2 . TRBV10-1 CASSEGPLAGRVNEQFF TGCGCCAGCAGTGAGGGGCCCCTAGCGGGGAGGGTGAATGAGCAGTTCTTC
TRBJ1-5 . . TRBV6-1 CASSERGSQNSNQPQHF TGTGCCAGCAGTGAGAGGGGGTCCCAGAATAGCAATCAGCCCCAGCATTTT
TRBJ1-2 TRBD1 . TRBV5-5 CASSWSKTGNYGYTF TGTGCCAGCAGCTGGAGTAAGACAGGGAACTATGGCTACACCTTC
TRBJ1-2 TRBD1 . TRBV6-5 CASRTGTGGDYGYTF TGTGCCAGCAGGACCGGGACAGGGGGTGACTATGGCTACACCTTC
TRBJ1-2 . . TRBV12-5 CASGLVVGEGSQGYTF TGTGCTAGTGGTTTGGTAGTCGGTGAGGGGTCACAGGGCTACACCTTC
TRBJ1-5 TRBD1 . TRBV10-3 CAISEEDRGHQPQHF TGTGCCATCAGTGAAGAGGACAGGGGGCACCAGCCCCAGCATTTT
TRBJ1-2 . once TRBV6-5 CASTPGHNYGYTF TGTGCCAGCACCCCGGGCCATAACTATGGCTACACCTTC